This is a list of T cell receptor beta chains from one sample in a study of blood T cell repertoires in COVID-19. Using immunoSEQ multiplex PCR, the repertoire was profiled, and TCRdb retains in-frame clones only, with some absent. Seen here are about 250,000 clones, over 70% observed once, and the top ten hold 5% to 6%. The sample taken for sequencing was peripheral blood. The receptor set was obtained from a man older than 75 with acute or convalescent COVID-19. The CDR3 runs from the conserved cysteine through the conserved F or W. A D gene is named only where the DNA matches it firmly. Expanded clones get a size class; other rows say once, few or many, or leave the size out.

cdr3_nt: TGTGCCAGCTCACTGAACTTTCCCCAGCATTTT
cdr3_aa: CASSLNFPQHF
j_call: TRBJ1-5
v_call: TRBV28
clone_size: -
d_call: -

cdr3_nt: TGTGCCAGCAGCGTGGGAACTAGAAGTTCGTCCAATGAGCAGTTCTTC
cdr3_aa: CASSVGTRSSSNEQFF
j_call: TRBJ2-1
v_call: TRBV9
clone_size: -
d_call: -

cdr3_nt: TGTGCCAGCAGCTTAGTAGGCGGGAACACTGAAGCTTTCTTT
cdr3_aa: CASSLVGGNTEAFF
j_call: TRBJ1-1
v_call: TRBV7-8
clone_size: once
d_call: -

cdr3_nt: TGTGCCAGCTCACAGAGTACCCAGGGGTCTGAAGCTTTCTTT
cdr3_aa: CASSQSTQGSEAFF
j_call: TRBJ1-1
v_call: TRBV18
clone_size: -
d_call: -

cdr3_nt: TGTGCCAGCAGTATCGGGACAGGAGAAGAGACCCAGTACTTC
cdr3_aa: CASSIGTGEETQYF
j_call: TRBJ2-5
v_call: TRBV6-5
clone_size: -
d_call: TRBD1

cdr3_nt: TGTGCCAGTAGCATTAAGGACAGTCCTAACTACGAGCAGTACTTC
cdr3_aa: CASSIKDSPNYEQYF
j_call: TRBJ2-7
v_call: TRBV19
clone_size: once
d_call: -

cdr3_nt: TGCGCCAGCAGCTTGTCGCAGGACACAGATACGCAGTATTTT
cdr3_aa: CASSLSQDTDTQYF
j_call: TRBJ2-3
v_call: TRBV5-1
clone_size: -
d_call: -

cdr3_nt: TGTGCCAGCACCCCCGGTTTTGGACAGGTGCCCTACGAGCAGTACTTC
cdr3_aa: CASTPGFGQVPYEQYF
j_call: TRBJ2-7
v_call: TRBV27
clone_size: -
d_call: TRBD1

cdr3_nt: TGTGCCAGCAGCTACCCCCGGGACTGGCCGTTCTTC
cdr3_aa: CASSYPRDWPFF
j_call: TRBJ2-1
v_call: TRBV7-2
clone_size: -
d_call: -

cdr3_nt: TGTGCCTGGAGTCCCCCTAGCGGCACAGATACGCAGTATTTT
cdr3_aa: CAWSPPSGTDTQYF
j_call: TRBJ2-3
v_call: TRBV30
clone_size: -
d_call: -

cdr3_nt: TGTGCCAGCAGTGGAGGTAGCGGGGGTGTAAATGAGCAGTTCTTC
cdr3_aa: CASSGGSGGVNEQFF
j_call: TRBJ2-1
v_call: TRBV2
clone_size: -
d_call: TRBD2

cdr3_nt: TGTGCCAGCAGCTGGGGACAGGGGGCACGAGATACGCAGTATTTT
cdr3_aa: CASSWGQGARDTQYF
j_call: TRBJ2-3
v_call: TRBV7-9
clone_size: once
d_call: TRBD1

cdr3_nt: TGTGCCAGCAGTGCCCCCGGGGGGCTGGGTTACGAGCAGTACTTC
cdr3_aa: CASSAPGGLGYEQYF
j_call: TRBJ2-7
v_call: TRBV28
clone_size: -
d_call: -

cdr3_nt: TGTGCCAGCAGCTCCCTTACTGGGGCCAACGTCCTGACTTTC
cdr3_aa: CASSSLTGANVLTF
j_call: TRBJ2-6
v_call: TRBV9
clone_size: once
d_call: -

cdr3_nt: TGTGCCAGCAGTGTTGCCGGCTATGGCTACACCTTC
cdr3_aa: CASSVAGYGYTF
j_call: TRBJ1-2
v_call: TRBV3-1/TRBV3-2
clone_size: -
d_call: -

cdr3_nt: TGTGCCAGCAGTGGACAGGGGCCCGGGGAGCTGTTTTTT
cdr3_aa: CASSGQGPGELFF
j_call: TRBJ2-2
v_call: TRBV6-4
clone_size: -
d_call: TRBD1

cdr3_nt: TGCGCCAGCAGCTTTACTGGACAGGGGGAAACTGAAGCTTTCTTT
cdr3_aa: CASSFTGQGETEAFF
j_call: TRBJ1-1
v_call: TRBV5-1
clone_size: -
d_call: TRBD1

cdr3_nt: TGTGCCAGCAGCTTCCCAACGACAGGGGGTGGCTACACCTTC
cdr3_aa: CASSFPTTGGGYTF
j_call: TRBJ1-2
v_call: TRBV7-2
clone_size: -
d_call: TRBD1

cdr3_nt: TGTGCCAGCCAGTCCAGGCCTTATGGCTACACCTTC
cdr3_aa: CASQSRPYGYTF
j_call: TRBJ1-2
v_call: TRBV2
clone_size: -
d_call: -

cdr3_nt: TGTGCCAGCAGTTTAAACAGGGGGCCAGCCTATGGCTACACCTTC
cdr3_aa: CASSLNRGPAYGYTF
j_call: TRBJ1-2
v_call: TRBV28
clone_size: -
d_call: TRBD1

cdr3_nt: TGTGCCAGCAGTATGGACAGGGGTCGCCGCAATGAGCAGTTCTTC
cdr3_aa: CASSMDRGRRNEQFF
j_call: TRBJ2-1
v_call: TRBV28
clone_size: few
d_call: TRBD1

cdr3_nt: TGTGCCAGCAGCCCCCCCGGGCAGCCCCAGCATTTT
cdr3_aa: CASSPPGQPQHF
j_call: TRBJ1-5
v_call: TRBV7-2
clone_size: once
d_call: -

cdr3_nt: TGTGCCAGCAGCCCCCGAGGTAGCGGAAACACCGGGGAGCTGTTTTTT
cdr3_aa: CASSPRGSGNTGELFF
j_call: TRBJ2-2
v_call: TRBV9
clone_size: -
d_call: -

cdr3_nt: TGTGCCAGCAGCCAAGACCCCACAGCAAATCAGCCCCAGCATTTT
cdr3_aa: CASSQDPTANQPQHF
j_call: TRBJ1-5
v_call: TRBV3-1/TRBV3-2
clone_size: -
d_call: -

cdr3_nt: TGTGCCAGCAGCGGACTAGCGGGAGGCCGCAATGAGCAGTTCTTC
cdr3_aa: CASSGLAGGRNEQFF
j_call: TRBJ2-1
v_call: TRBV9
clone_size: -
d_call: TRBD2

cdr3_nt: TGTGCCAGCAGCTTAGACGGGTTTTATGGCTACACCTTC
cdr3_aa: CASSLDGFYGYTF
j_call: TRBJ1-2
v_call: TRBV7-9
clone_size: -
d_call: -

cdr3_nt: TGTGCCAGCAGCCGGGGGGGGGATGTAACCTACGAGCAGTACTTC
cdr3_aa: CASSRGGDVTYEQYF
j_call: TRBJ2-7
v_call: TRBV4-2
clone_size: -
d_call: TRBD2

cdr3_nt: TGTGCCAGCAGCTTGGACCCCGGAGGGGGCGGCTACAATGAGCAGTTCTTC
cdr3_aa: CASSLDPGGGGYNEQFF
j_call: TRBJ2-1
v_call: TRBV5-4
clone_size: -
d_call: -

cdr3_nt: TGTGCCAGCAGCCAAGATGGGACTAGCGGCATTGACGAGCAGTACTTC
cdr3_aa: CASSQDGTSGIDEQYF
j_call: TRBJ2-7
v_call: TRBV7-2
clone_size: once
d_call: TRBD2

cdr3_nt: TGTGCCAGCAGCCAAGGGGGCCTTGCCCAAGAGACCCAGTACTTC
cdr3_aa: CASSQGGLAQETQYF
j_call: TRBJ2-5
v_call: TRBV14
clone_size: -
d_call: -

cdr3_nt: TGTGCCAGTAGTAGACTAGACCTGGACAGGGGCCGAATATACGAGCAGTACTTC
cdr3_aa: CASSRLDLDRGRIYEQYF
j_call: TRBJ2-7
v_call: TRBV19
clone_size: -
d_call: TRBD1

cdr3_nt: TGTGCCAGCATCCTCCAGACCCGGGGGGGCACGTATTTGTACAATGAGCAGTTCTTC
cdr3_aa: CASILQTRGGTYLYNEQFF
j_call: TRBJ2-1
v_call: TRBV5-6
clone_size: -
d_call: TRBD2

cdr3_nt: TGTGCCAGCAGTAAGCAGGGCGGGGAGCTGTTTTTT
cdr3_aa: CASSKQGGELFF
j_call: TRBJ2-2
v_call: TRBV6-5
clone_size: -
d_call: -

cdr3_nt: TGTGCCAGCAGTGAAGGTCACAGCCTCACTAGCACAGATACGCAGTATTTT
cdr3_aa: CASSEGHSLTSTDTQYF
j_call: TRBJ2-3
v_call: TRBV6-1
clone_size: once
d_call: -

cdr3_nt: TGTGCCAGCAGCCCGGCGGGGGGAGATACGCAGTATTTT
cdr3_aa: CASSPAGGDTQYF
j_call: TRBJ2-3
v_call: TRBV5-4
clone_size: -
d_call: TRBD2

cdr3_nt: TGTGCCAGCAGTGTATCGGGTTCACCCCTCCACTTT
cdr3_aa: CASSVSGSPLHF
j_call: TRBJ1-6
v_call: TRBV2
clone_size: -
d_call: -

cdr3_nt: TGTGCCAGCAGCCACCGAGCGGGACGGGGCACAGATACGCAGTATTTT
cdr3_aa: CASSHRAGRGTDTQYF
j_call: TRBJ2-3
v_call: TRBV3-1/TRBV3-2
clone_size: -
d_call: TRBD2

cdr3_nt: TGTGCCAGCACGTTAGATGCCTACGAGCAGTACTTC
cdr3_aa: CASTLDAYEQYF
j_call: TRBJ2-7
v_call: TRBV2
clone_size: -
d_call: -

cdr3_nt: TGTGCCAGCAGTGAAAGGGGTGCCTATGGCTACACCTTC
cdr3_aa: CASSERGAYGYTF
j_call: TRBJ1-2
v_call: TRBV6-1
clone_size: -
d_call: -

cdr3_nt: TGTGCCGGCAGCAGGGCGGAGACCCAGTACTTC
cdr3_aa: CAGSRAETQYF
j_call: TRBJ2-5
v_call: TRBV2
clone_size: -
d_call: -

cdr3_nt: TGCAGCGTTGAGGGTGCTAGCGGGAGTCGGATCACCGGGGAGCTGTTTTTT
cdr3_aa: CSVEGASGSRITGELFF
j_call: TRBJ2-2
v_call: TRBV29-1
clone_size: -
d_call: TRBD2

cdr3_nt: TGTGCCACCAGCAGGACTAGCGGGCAATTCATCTCCTACAATGAGCAGTTCTTC
cdr3_aa: CATSRTSGQFISYNEQFF
j_call: TRBJ2-1
v_call: TRBV24-1
clone_size: -
d_call: TRBD2

cdr3_nt: TGTGCCAGCATGGGGGCGGCTAGCTCCTACGAGCAGTACTTC
cdr3_aa: CASMGAASSYEQYF
j_call: TRBJ2-7
v_call: TRBV28
clone_size: -
d_call: -

cdr3_nt: TGTGCCAGCAGCCAATGGGGGGGGGAAGAGACCCAGTACTTC
cdr3_aa: CASSQWGGEETQYF
j_call: TRBJ2-5
v_call: TRBV3-1/TRBV3-2
clone_size: -
d_call: TRBD2

cdr3_nt: TGCAGCGTTGACGGTCAGGTGGGTAGGGAGCAGTACTTC
cdr3_aa: CSVDGQVGREQYF
j_call: TRBJ2-7
v_call: TRBV29-1
clone_size: -
d_call: -

cdr3_nt: TGTGCCAGTAGTATAGTTTCAGGGGACACTGAAGCTTTCTTT
cdr3_aa: CASSIVSGDTEAFF
j_call: TRBJ1-1
v_call: TRBV19
clone_size: -
d_call: -

cdr3_nt: TGTGCCAGCAGTTATCCCGGGACAGGGGGCAAGGATACGCAGTATTTT
cdr3_aa: CASSYPGTGGKDTQYF
j_call: TRBJ2-3
v_call: TRBV6-5
clone_size: -
d_call: TRBD1

cdr3_nt: TGTGCCAGCTCACCACCCCGGGGGAGCTCCTACAATGAGCAGTTCTTC
cdr3_aa: CASSPPRGSSYNEQFF
j_call: TRBJ2-1
v_call: TRBV18
clone_size: few
d_call: -

cdr3_nt: TGTGCCAGCAGCCGGACAGCGACTCGTGACTATGGCTACACCTTC
cdr3_aa: CASSRTATRDYGYTF
j_call: TRBJ1-2
v_call: TRBV7-8
clone_size: -
d_call: -

cdr3_nt: TGCGCCAGCAGCGAGGGACAGGGGGGCAATCAGCCCCAGCATTTT
cdr3_aa: CASSEGQGGNQPQHF
j_call: TRBJ1-5
v_call: TRBV5-1
clone_size: once
d_call: TRBD1

cdr3_nt: TGTGCCACCAGTGGGGGACTAGCGGGAGACCAAGAGACCCAGTACTTC
cdr3_aa: CATSGGLAGDQETQYF
j_call: TRBJ2-5
v_call: TRBV24-1
clone_size: -
d_call: TRBD2

cdr3_nt: TGCGCCAGCAGCTGGGGAGTCACGGCTTACGAGCAGTACTTC
cdr3_aa: CASSWGVTAYEQYF
j_call: TRBJ2-7
v_call: TRBV5-1
clone_size: -
d_call: -

cdr3_nt: TGTGCCAGCAGTGAATCCCTGGGACAGCACGAGCAGTACTTC
cdr3_aa: CASSESLGQHEQYF
j_call: TRBJ2-7
v_call: TRBV6-1
clone_size: -
d_call: TRBD1

cdr3_nt: TGTGCCAGCTCACCCCCCCAGGGACAGGGTGAATACGAGCAGTACTTC
cdr3_aa: CASSPPQGQGEYEQYF
j_call: TRBJ2-7
v_call: TRBV18
clone_size: -
d_call: TRBD1

cdr3_nt: TGTGCCAGCAGTTTATTACAGCCAAATTCACCCCTCCACTTT
cdr3_aa: CASSLLQPNSPLHF
j_call: TRBJ1-6
v_call: TRBV28
clone_size: few
d_call: -

cdr3_nt: TGTGCCAGCAGTTACACGATCCAGGGTCAAGAGACCCAGTACTTC
cdr3_aa: CASSYTIQGQETQYF
j_call: TRBJ2-5
v_call: TRBV6-2/TRBV6-3
clone_size: -
d_call: -

cdr3_nt: TGTGCCAGCAGCTTGGATCCGGGGAGCAATCAGCCCCAGCATTTT
cdr3_aa: CASSLDPGSNQPQHF
j_call: TRBJ1-5
v_call: TRBV7-8
clone_size: few
d_call: -